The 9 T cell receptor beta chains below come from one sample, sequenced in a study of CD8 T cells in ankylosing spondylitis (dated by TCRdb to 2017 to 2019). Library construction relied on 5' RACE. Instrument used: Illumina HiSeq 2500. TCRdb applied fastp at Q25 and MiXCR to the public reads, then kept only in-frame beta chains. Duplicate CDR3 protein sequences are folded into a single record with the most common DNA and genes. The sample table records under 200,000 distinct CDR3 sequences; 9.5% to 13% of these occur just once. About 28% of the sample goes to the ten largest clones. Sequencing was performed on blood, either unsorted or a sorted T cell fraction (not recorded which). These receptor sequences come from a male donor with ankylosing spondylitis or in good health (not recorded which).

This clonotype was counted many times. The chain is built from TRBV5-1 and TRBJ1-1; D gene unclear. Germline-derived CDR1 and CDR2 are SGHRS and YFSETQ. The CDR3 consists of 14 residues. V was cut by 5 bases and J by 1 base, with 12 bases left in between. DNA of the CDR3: TGCGCCAGCAGTTCTGGGCAGGCGAACACTGAAGCTTTCTTT. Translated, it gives CASSSGQANTEAFF. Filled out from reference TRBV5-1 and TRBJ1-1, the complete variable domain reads KAGVTQTPRYLIKTRGQQVTLSCSPISGHRSVSWYQQTPGQGLQFLFEYFSETQRNKGNFPGRFSGRQFSNSRSEMNVSTLELGDSALYLCASSSGQANTEAFFGQGTRLTVV.

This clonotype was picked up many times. The CDR3 protein is CASSEMIQASPSNNSPLHF. DNA of the CDR3: TGTGCCAGCAGTGAAATGATACAGGCCTCCCCTTCGAATAATTCACCCCTCCACTTT. V usage is TRBV2 and J usage is TRBJ1-6; D is perhaps TRBD1 (5 bases). Per germline, CDR1 SNHLY and CDR2 FYNNEI. Trimming removed 2 bases from V and 5 bases from J, with 22 bases in between. The CDR3 runs to 19 residues.

CDR3 sequence reads: CASSLRGRGSYGYTF. The CDR3 DNA sequence: TGTGCCAGCAGCTTAAGAGGGCGGGGATCCTATGGCTACACCTTC. This chain joins TRBV7-8 and TRBJ1-2; no clear D. Trimming took 2 bases from V and 4 from J, leaving 14 bases between them. From germline, CDR1 is SGHVS and CDR2 FQNEAQ. The CDR3 extends over 15 amino acids.

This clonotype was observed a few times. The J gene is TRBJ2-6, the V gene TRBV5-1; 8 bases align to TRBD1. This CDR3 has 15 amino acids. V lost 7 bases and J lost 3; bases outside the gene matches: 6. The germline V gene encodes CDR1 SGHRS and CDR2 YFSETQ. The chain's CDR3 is CASQRTGNGANVLTF. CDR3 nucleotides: TGCGCCAGCCAGAGGACAGGGAATGGGGCCAACGTCCTGACTTTC.

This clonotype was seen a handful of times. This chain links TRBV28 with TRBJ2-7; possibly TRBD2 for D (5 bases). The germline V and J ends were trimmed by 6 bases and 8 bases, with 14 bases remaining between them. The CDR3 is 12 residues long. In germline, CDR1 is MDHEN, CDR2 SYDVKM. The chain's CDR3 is CASSPERYKQYF. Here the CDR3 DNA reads TGTGCCAGCAGCCCGGAGCGGTATAAGCAGTACTTC.

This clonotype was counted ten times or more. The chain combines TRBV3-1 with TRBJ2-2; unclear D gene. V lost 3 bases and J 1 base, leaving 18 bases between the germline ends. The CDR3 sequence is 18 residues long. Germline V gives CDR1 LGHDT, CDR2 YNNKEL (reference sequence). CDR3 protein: CASSHPSLRVGNTGELFF. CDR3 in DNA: TGTGCCAGCAGCCATCCATCGTTACGTGTGGGGAACACCGGGGAGCTGTTTTTT.

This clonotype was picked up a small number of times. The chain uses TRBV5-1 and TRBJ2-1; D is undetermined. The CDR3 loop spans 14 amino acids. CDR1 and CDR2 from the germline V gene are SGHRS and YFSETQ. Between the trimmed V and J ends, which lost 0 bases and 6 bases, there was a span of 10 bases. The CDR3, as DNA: TGCGCCAGCAGCTTGGCGGACCTCGTCAATGAGCAGTTCTTC. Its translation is CASSLADLVNEQFF.

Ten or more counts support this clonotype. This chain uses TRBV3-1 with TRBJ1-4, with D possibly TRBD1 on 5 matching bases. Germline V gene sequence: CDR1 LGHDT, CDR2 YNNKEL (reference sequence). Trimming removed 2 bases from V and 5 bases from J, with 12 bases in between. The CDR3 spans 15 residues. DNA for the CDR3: TGTGCCAGCAGCCAAAAAGACAGACAGAATGAAAAACTGTTTTTT. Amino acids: CASSQKDRQNEKLFF.

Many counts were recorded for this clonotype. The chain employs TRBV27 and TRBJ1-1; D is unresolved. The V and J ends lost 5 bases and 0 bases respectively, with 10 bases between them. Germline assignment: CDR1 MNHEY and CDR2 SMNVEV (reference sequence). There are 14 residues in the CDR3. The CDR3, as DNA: TGTGCCAGCAGTCAGACACCCCTGAACACTGAAGCTTTCTTT. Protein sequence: CASSQTPLNTEAFF.